The 7 T cell receptor beta chains below all came from one sample that was sequenced in a study of low-dose radiotherapy and immunotherapy resistance in tumors. TRAV and TRBV primers primed cDNA for both TCRalpha and TCRbeta. With a constant-region primer and a V-primer adapter, TCRs were subjected to 20 PCR cycles of amplification. TCRdb ran MiXCR on the reads and lists one entry per CDR3 protein. The profile shows around 69,000 distinct CDR3 sequences, roughly 30% of them singletons. The time point here: before trial treatment. Source: PBMCs, taken before treatment. The origin of the receptors is a female donor with ovarian cancer.

V usage is TRBV6-2 or TRBV6-3 and J usage is TRBJ2-1; TRBD2 agrees at 14 bases. The CDR3 runs 18 residues. Germline-derived CDR1 and CDR2 are MNHEY and SVGEGT. The V segment lost 5 bases and the J segment 8 bases; nucleotides outside the gene matches: 14. The CDR3 loop reads CASSKSGTSGSQNDEQFF. The CDR3 DNA reads TGTGCCAGCAGTAAGTCCGGGACTAGCGGGAGTCAGAACGATGAGCAGTTCTTC.

The table lists this clonotype with many counts. This rearrangement joins TRBV28 to TRBJ1-5; D not certain. Trimming cost V 5 bases and J 5 bases, with 10 bases left between them. Germline CDR1 and CDR2: MDHEN and SYDVKM. The CDR3 loop spans 13 amino acids. CDR3 coding DNA: TGTGCCAGCAGTGTCCAAACGTATCAGCCCCAGCATTTT. Its protein product is CASSVQTYQPQHF.

This clonotype was recorded at least ten times. The chain joins TRBV19 to TRBJ2-6; D is uncertain. The CDR3 contains 15 residues. V was shortened by 7 bases and J by 2 bases, with 12 bases between the two germline ends. Germline lookup yields CDR1 LNHDA and CDR2 SQIVND (reference sequence). DNA for the CDR3: TGTGCCAGTAATTCGCGGATCGCTGGGGCCAACGTCCTGACTTTC. This sequence encodes CASNSRIAGANVLTF.

This clonotype was counted at least ten times. The gene calls are TRBV6-1 and TRBJ2-7; possible D gene TRBD1, 5 bases. Germline CDR1 and CDR2: MNHNS and SASEGT. The CDR3 sequence is 15 residues long. V was clipped by 6 bases and J by 3 bases, with 18 bases between them. The CDR3 DNA sequence: TGTGCCAGCAGCCAACCCCCCGCAGGGTACTACGAGCAGTACTTC. Protein: CASSQPPAGYYEQYF.

This chain uses TRBV10-3 with TRBJ2-1, with TRBD2 matching over 10 bases. V was pared by 9 bases and J by 6 bases, with 5 bases of the junction left unmatched. The V gene's germline CDR1 is ENHRY and CDR2 SYGVKD. This CDR3 is built from 13 residues. The CDR3 region has the DNA TGTGCCATGCTAGCGGGAGAAGGCAATGAGCAGTTCTTC. Amino acid sequence: CAMLAGEGNEQFF.

This clonotype has at least ten counts. The chain links TRBV24-1 to TRBJ2-1; 8 bases match TRBD1. The CDR3 covers 16 residues. The V and J ends lost 10 bases and 5 bases, in that order; junction bases with no gene match: 15. CDR1 is KGHDR, CDR2 SFDVKD, per germline. The CDR3 loop is CATSSADRVNHNEQFF. DNA for the CDR3: TGTGCCACAAGCAGTGCGGACAGGGTTAACCACAATGAGCAGTTCTTC.

This clonotype was observed at least ten times. This sequence joins TRBV20-1 and TRBJ2-3, with TRBD1 matching 7 bases. CDR3 size: 16 residues. J lost 3 bases, V lost 0 bases, and 9 bases had no gene match. Looked up from germline, CDR1 is DFQATT and CDR2 is SNEGSKA (reference sequence). CDR3 amino acids: CSARDNRGGLTDTQYF. The DNA for the CDR3 is TGCAGTGCTAGAGATAACAGGGGCGGGCTGACAGATACGCAGTATTTT.